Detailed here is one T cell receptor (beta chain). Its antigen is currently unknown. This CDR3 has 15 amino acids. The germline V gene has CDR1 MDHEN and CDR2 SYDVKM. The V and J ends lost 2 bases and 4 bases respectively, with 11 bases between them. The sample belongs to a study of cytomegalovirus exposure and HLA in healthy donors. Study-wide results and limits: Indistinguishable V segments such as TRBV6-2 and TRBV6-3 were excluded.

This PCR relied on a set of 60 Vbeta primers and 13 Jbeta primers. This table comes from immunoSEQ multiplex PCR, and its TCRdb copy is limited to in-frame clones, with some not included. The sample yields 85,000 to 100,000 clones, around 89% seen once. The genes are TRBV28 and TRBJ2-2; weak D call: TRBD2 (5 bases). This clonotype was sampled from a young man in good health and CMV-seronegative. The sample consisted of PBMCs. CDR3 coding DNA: TGTGCCAGCAGTTTAGTACTAGGTAGCACCGGGGAGCTGTTTTTT. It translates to CASSLVLGSTGELFF.